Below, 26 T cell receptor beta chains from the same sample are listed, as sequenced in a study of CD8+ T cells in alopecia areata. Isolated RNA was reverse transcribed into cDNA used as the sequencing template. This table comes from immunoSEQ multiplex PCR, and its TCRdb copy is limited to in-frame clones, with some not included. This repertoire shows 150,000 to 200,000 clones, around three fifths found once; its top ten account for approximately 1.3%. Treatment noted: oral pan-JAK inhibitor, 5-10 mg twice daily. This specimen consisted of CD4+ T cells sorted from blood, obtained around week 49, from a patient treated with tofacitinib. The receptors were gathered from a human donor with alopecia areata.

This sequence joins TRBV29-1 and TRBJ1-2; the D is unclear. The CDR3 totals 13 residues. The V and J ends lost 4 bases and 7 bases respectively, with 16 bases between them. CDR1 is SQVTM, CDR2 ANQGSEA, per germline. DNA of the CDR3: TGCAGCGTTGGACCGCGGCAGAGTGGTGGCTACACCTTC. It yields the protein CSVGPRQSGGYTF.

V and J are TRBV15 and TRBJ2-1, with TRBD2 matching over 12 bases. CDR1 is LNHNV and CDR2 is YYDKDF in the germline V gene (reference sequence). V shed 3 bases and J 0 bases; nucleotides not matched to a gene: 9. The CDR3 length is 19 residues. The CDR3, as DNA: TGTGCCACCAGCAGGGCCCGGGCTAGCGGGGGGGTCTCCTACAATGAGCAGTTCTTC. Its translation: CATSRARASGGVSYNEQFF.

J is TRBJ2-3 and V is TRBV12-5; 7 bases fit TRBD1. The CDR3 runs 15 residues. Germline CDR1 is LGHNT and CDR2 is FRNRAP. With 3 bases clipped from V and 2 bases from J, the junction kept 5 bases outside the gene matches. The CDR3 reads CASGFRGGPTDTQYF. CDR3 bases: TGTGCTAGTGGTTTCAGAGGGGGCCCCACAGATACGCAGTATTTT.

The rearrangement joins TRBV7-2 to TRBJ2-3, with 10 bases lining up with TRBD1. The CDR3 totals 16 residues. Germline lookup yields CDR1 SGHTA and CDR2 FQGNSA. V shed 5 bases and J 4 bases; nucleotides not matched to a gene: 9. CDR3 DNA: TGTGCCAGCAGCCGACAGGGGGCGACTCGGGCAGATACGCAGTATTTT. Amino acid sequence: CASSRQGATRADTQYF.

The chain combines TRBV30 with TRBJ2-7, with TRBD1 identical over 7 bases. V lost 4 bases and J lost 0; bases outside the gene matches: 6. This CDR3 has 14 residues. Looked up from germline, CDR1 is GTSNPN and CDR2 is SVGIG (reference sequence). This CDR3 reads CAWTHRTGSYEQYF. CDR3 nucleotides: TGTGCCTGGACTCACAGGACAGGCTCCTACGAGCAGTACTTC.

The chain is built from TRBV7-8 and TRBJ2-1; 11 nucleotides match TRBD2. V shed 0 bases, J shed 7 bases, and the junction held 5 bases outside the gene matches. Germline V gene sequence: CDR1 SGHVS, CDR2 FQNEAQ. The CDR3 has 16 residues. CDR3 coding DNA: TGTGCCAGCAGCTTAGCGTTAGCGGGGGGGCGGAATGAGCAGTTCTTC. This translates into CASSLALAGGRNEQFF.

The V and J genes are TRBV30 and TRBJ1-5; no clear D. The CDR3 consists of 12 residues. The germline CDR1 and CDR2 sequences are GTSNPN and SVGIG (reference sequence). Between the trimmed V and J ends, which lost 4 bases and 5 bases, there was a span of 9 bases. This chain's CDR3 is CAWNRADQPQHF. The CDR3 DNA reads TGTGCCTGGAATAGGGCTGATCAGCCCCAGCATTTT.

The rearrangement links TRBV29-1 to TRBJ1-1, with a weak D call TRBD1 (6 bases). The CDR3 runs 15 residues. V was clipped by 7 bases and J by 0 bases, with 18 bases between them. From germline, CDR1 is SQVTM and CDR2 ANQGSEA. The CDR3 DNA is TGCAGCGGAAAGCGGGGGGCACAGTTGAACACTGAAGCTTTCTTT. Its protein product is CSGKRGAQLNTEAFF.

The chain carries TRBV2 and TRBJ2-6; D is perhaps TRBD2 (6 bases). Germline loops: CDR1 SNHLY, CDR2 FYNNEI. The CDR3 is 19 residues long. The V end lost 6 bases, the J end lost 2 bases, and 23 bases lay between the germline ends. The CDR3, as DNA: TGTGCCAGCAGCCATGGTAGAGCGGGTCGCTTAGCTGGGGCCAACGTCCTGACTTTC. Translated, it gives CASSHGRAGRLAGANVLTF.

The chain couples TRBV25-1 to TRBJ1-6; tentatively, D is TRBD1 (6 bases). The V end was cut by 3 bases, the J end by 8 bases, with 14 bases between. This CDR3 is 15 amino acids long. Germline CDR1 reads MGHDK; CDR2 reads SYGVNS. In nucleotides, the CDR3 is TGTGCCAGCAGTGAGTCAACAGGGATCTATTCACCCCTCCACTTT. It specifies CASSESTGIYSPLHF.

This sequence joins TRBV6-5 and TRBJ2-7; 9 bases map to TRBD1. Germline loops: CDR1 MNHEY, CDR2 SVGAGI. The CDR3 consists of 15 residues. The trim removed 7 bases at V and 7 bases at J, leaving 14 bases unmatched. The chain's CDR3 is CASTQTGGARSEQYF. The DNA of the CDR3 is TGTGCCAGCACCCAGACAGGGGGAGCTCGGTCGGAGCAGTACTTC.

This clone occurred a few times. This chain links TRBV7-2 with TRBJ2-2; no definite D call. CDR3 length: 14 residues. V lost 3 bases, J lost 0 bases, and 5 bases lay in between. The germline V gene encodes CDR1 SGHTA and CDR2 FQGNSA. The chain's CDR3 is CASSFIANTGELFF. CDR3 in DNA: TGTGCCAGCAGCTTCATAGCGAACACCGGGGAGCTGTTTTTT. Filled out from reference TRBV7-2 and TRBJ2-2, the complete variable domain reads GAGVSQSPSNKVTEKGKDVELRCDPISGHTALYWYRQSLGQGLEFLIYFQGNSAPDKSGLPSDRFSAERTGGSVSTLTIQRTQQEDSAVYLCASSFIANTGELFFGEGSRLTVL.

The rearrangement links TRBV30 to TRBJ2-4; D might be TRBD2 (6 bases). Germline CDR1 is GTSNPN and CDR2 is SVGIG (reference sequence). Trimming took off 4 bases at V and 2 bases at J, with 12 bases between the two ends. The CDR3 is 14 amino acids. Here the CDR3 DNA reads TGTGCCTGGACTCCCCGGGGGACCAAAAACATTCAGTACTTC. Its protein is CAWTPRGTKNIQYF.

DNA for the CDR3: TGTGCCTGTCGTCAAGGACAGGGGTTAACAGATACGCAGTATTTT. It codes for CACRQGQGLTDTQYF. The gene calls are TRBV30 and TRBJ2-3; 9 nucleotides align to TRBD1. Looked up from germline, CDR1 is GTSNPN and CDR2 is SVGIG (reference sequence). This CDR3 has 15 amino acids. The J segment lost 3 bases and the V segment lost 6 bases, leaving 10 bases of the junction unmatched.

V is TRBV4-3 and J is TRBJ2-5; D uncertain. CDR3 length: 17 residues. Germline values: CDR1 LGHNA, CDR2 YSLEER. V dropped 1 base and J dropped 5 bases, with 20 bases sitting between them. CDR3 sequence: CASSQVVGLKSSETQYF. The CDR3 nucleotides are TGCGCCAGCAGCCAAGTTGTAGGTTTAAAGTCTTCGGAGACCCAGTACTTC.

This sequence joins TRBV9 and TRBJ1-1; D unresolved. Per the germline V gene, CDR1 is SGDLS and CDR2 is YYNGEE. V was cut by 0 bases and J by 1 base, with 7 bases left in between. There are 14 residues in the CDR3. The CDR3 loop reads CASSVGWANTEAFF. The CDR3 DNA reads TGTGCCAGCAGCGTAGGGTGGGCGAACACTGAAGCTTTCTTT. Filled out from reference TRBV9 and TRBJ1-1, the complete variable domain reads DSGVTQTPKHLITATGQRVTLRCSPRSGDLSVYWYQQSLDQGLQFLIQYYNGEERAKGNILERFSAQQFPDLHSELNLSSLELGDSALYFCASSVGWANTEAFFGQGTRLTVV.

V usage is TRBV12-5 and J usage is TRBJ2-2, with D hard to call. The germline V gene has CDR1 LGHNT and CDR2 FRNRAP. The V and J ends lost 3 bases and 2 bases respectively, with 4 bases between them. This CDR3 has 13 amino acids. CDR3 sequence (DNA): TGTGCTAGTGGTTTATTTAACACCGGGGAGCTGTTTTTT. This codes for CASGLFNTGELFF.

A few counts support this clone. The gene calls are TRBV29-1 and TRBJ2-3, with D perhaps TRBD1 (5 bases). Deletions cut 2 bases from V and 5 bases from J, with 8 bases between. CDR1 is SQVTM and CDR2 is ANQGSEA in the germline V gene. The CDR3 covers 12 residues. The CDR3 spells CSVEYQGDTQYF. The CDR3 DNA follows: TGCAGCGTTGAATACCAGGGAGATACGCAGTATTTT.

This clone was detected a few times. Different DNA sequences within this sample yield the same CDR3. In DNA form, the CDR3 reads TGTGCCTGGAGTGTACAGGGGGCTGGGGAAAAACTGTTTTTT. Encoded protein: CAWSVQGAGEKLFF. The chain joins TRBV30 to TRBJ1-4, with TRBD1 identical over 9 bases. Unmatched junction bases numbered 4, after V lost 0 bases and J lost 8 bases. The CDR3 runs to 14 residues. From germline, CDR1 is GTSNPN and CDR2 SVGIG (reference sequence).

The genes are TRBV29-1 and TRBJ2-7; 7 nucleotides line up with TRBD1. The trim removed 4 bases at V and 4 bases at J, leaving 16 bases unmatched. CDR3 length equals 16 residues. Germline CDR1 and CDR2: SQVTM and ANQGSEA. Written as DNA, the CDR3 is TGCAGCGTTGCTCCCATTGCGACAGGGAGTAGGTACGAGCAGTACTTC. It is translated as CSVAPIATGSRYEQYF.

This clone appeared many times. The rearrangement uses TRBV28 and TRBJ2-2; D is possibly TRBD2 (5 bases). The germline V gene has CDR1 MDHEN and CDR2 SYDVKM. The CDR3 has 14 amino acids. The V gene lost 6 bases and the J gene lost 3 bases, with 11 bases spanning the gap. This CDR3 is CASRQSGYTGELFF. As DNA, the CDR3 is TGTGCCAGCAGACAAAGCGGATACACCGGGGAGCTGTTTTTT.

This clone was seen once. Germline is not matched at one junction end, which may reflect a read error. CDR3 loop: CAGRGLGATYEQYF. The CDR3 DNA is TGTGCCGGGAGGGGACTAGGAGCCACCTACGAGCAGTACTTC. The rearrangement uses TRBV30 and TRBJ2-7; 8 bases are a match to TRBD2. Germline CDR1 and CDR2: GTSNPN and SVGIG (reference sequence). The length of the CDR3 is 14 residues.

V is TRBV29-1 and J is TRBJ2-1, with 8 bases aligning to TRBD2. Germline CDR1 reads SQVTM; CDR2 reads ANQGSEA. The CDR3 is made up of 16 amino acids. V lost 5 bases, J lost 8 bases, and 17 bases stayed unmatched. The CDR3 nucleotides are TGCAGCGTTACCAATTCGTTGGGACTAGTTAACCATGAGCAGTTCTTC. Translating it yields CSVTNSLGLVNHEQFF.

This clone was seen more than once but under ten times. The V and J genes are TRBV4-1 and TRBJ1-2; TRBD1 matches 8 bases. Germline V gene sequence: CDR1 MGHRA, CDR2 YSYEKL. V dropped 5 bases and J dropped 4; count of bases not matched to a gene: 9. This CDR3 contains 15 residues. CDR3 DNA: TGCGCCAGCAGCGAGACAGGGGCTCGTACCTATGGCTACACCTTC. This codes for CASSETGARTYGYTF.

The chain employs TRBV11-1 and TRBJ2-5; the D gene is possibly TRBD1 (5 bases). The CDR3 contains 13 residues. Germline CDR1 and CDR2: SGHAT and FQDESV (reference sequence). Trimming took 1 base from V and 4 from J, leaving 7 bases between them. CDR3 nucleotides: TGTGCCAGCAGCTTAGGACAGCGAGAGACCCAGTACTTC. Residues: CASSLGQRETQYF.

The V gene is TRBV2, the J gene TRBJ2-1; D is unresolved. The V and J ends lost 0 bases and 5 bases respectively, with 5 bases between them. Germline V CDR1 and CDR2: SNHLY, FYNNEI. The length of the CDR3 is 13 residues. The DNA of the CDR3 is TGTGCCAGCAGTGAAGCTGGGAACAATGAGCAGTTCTTC. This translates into CASSEAGNNEQFF.